What follows are 26 T cell receptor beta chains derived from one specimen sequenced in a study of CD8+CD57+ T cells in acquired aplastic anemia. The template used for profiling TCR beta VDJ and CDR3 was genomic DNA. TCRdb itself ran the reads through MiXCR, one entry per CDR3 protein. The table shows more than 250,000 distinct CDR3 sequences, with roughly 80% occurring only once. By flow cytometry, patients selected for sequencing had shown an expansion of CD8+CD57+ cells. Sequencing used sorted CD4+, CD8+, or CD8+CD57+ T cells (not recorded which) from PBMCs. Receptors originate from a human donor with aplastic anemia.

CDR3 residues: CASSQGGGSYEQYF. For the CDR3, the DNA is TGTGCCAGCAGCCAGGGGGGCGGATCCTACGAGCAGTACTTC. J is TRBJ2-7 and V is TRBV6-1, with TRBD1 as a possible D gene (7 bases). CDR1 is MNHNS and CDR2 is SASEGT in the germline V gene. V shed 6 bases and J shed 1 base, with 13 bases lying between them. CDR3 length: 14 residues.

The chain carries TRBV7-2 and TRBJ1-6, with D unclear. CDR1 and CDR2 from the germline V gene are SGHTA and FQGNSA. This CDR3 has 14 residues. Trimming cost V 3 bases and J 18 bases, with 21 bases left between them. Here the CDR3 DNA reads TGTGCCAGCAGCTTGGGTGCGGGCGTCACAGATACCCACTTT. It codes for CASSLGAGVTDTHF.

Of note for this clonotype: At one end the junction does not follow the germline gene, possibly because of a read error. The V gene is TRBV7-6, the J gene TRBJ2-5; the match to TRBD1 covers 8 bases. Looked up from germline, CDR1 is SGHVS and CDR2 is FNYEAQ. The CDR3 totals 14 residues. CDR3 DNA: TGTGCCAGCAGTTCAGACAGGGGCAATGAAACCCTCCACTTC. It codes for CASSSDRGNETLHF.

V is TRBV7-2 and J is TRBJ2-5, with TRBD2 as a possible D gene (5 bases). The CDR3 extends over 15 amino acids. Trimming left V 2 bases short and J 14 bases short, with 24 bases between. Per germline, CDR1 SGHTA and CDR2 FQGNSA. The CDR3 loop reads CASSLSGGPDTPYYF. The DNA of the CDR3 is TGTGCCAGCAGCTTAAGCGGAGGTCCCGATACGCCGTATTACTTC.

This clonotype has a count of ten or more. The V call is TRBV29-1, the J call TRBJ1-1; possibly TRBD1 for D (6 bases). This CDR3 has 12 residues. Germline V gene lookup returns CDR1 SQVTM and CDR2 ANQGSEA. The germline V and J ends were trimmed by 7 bases and 8 bases, with 17 bases remaining between them. As DNA, the CDR3 is TGCAGCGCGCCAATACAGGGCAGGGAAGCTTTCTTT. Translated, it gives CSAPIQGREAFF.

As to this clonotype: This sequence may be a read error, since a much larger clone differs from it by one base. The DNA is omitted, as the CDR3 cannot be located on it reliably, and the CDR3 follows TCRdb's listing. This sequence joins TRBV7-9 and TRBJ1-1; whether TRBD1, the table's D call, matches the DNA was not checked. The CDR3 totals 15 residues, both ends included. Per germline, CDR1 SEHNR and CDR2 FQNEAQ (reference sequence). The CDR3 loop reads CAGQGARATQYFGFF.

This clonotype was detected only a few times. The V call is TRBV29-1, the J call TRBJ1-2, with D perhaps TRBD1 (6 bases). Trimming removed 6 bases from V and 7 bases from J, with 21 bases in between. This CDR3 region has 14 residues. Germline CDR1 reads SQVTM; CDR2 reads ANQGSEA. The CDR3 DNA reads as TGCAGCGTACCTGTGGGGGGCGCGTTGCTTGGCTACACCTTC. Its translation: CSVPVGGALLGYTF.

V gene TRBV19 combines with J gene TRBJ1-2; 7 positions match TRBD1. Germline trimming cut 4 bases from V and 5 bases from J; bases unmatched to any gene: 4. CDR1 is LNHDA, CDR2 SQIVND, per germline (reference sequence). The CDR3 has 13 residues. DNA of the CDR3: TGTGCCAGTAGTAAAGACAGGGATTATGGCTACACCTTC. Translating it yields CASSKDRDYGYTF.

This sequence joins TRBV7-9 and TRBJ1-2; no clear D. Germline assignment: CDR1 SEHNR and CDR2 FQNEAQ (reference sequence). V lost 1 base to trimming and J lost 13 bases, with 22 bases between them. The CDR3 runs 15 residues. CDR3 nucleotide sequence: TGTGCCAGCAGCTTAGGTGGGGTTAGTGGGAGGAGACCCACCTTC. It is translated as CASSLGGVSGRRPTF.

The gene calls are TRBV7-2 and TRBJ2-7; the match to TRBD2 covers 9 bases. CDR3 length: 14 amino acids. The J segment lost 9 bases and the V segment lost 3 bases, leaving 9 bases of the junction unmatched. Germline loops: CDR1 SGHTA, CDR2 FQGNSA. CDR3 sequence: CASSFGTSPDAQYV. DNA of the CDR3: TGTGCCAGCAGCTTTGGGACTAGCCCCGACGCGCAGTACGTC.

With respect to this clonotype: The junction shows a germline mismatch at one end, possibly a read error. The chain has TRBV24-1 and TRBJ2-2, with D perhaps TRBD1 (6 bases). CDR1 and CDR2 from the germline V gene are KGHDR and SFDVKD. This CDR3 is 13 amino acids long. CDR3 protein: CADLAGDTGELFF. The CDR3 nucleotides read TGCGCTGATTTGGCAGGGGACACCGGGGAGCTGTTTTTT.

This rearrangement joins TRBV2 to TRBJ2-1, with D tentatively TRBD1 or TRBD2 (5 bases each). V was clipped by 6 bases and J by 8 bases, with 23 bases between them. The CDR3 spans 16 residues. Germline loops: CDR1 SNHLY, CDR2 FYNNEI. The CDR3 region is CASSLGDGNTFDEQFF. The CDR3, as DNA: TGTGCCAGCAGCCTGGGGGATGGCAACACCTTCGATGAGCAGTTCTTC.

This clonotype has just one count. The V and J genes are TRBV9 and TRBJ1-2, with D unresolved. Germline loops: CDR1 SGDLS, CDR2 YYNGEE. Trimming removed 7 bases at V and 5 bases at J, with 24 bases between. The CDR3 has 16 residues. The CDR3 DNA follows: TGTGCCAGCGGCTTGGATAGGAACGGGCAGGAATATGGCTACACCTTC. Its protein is CASGLDRNGQEYGYTF.

A note on this clonotype: Here the CDR3 omits its conserved ending phenylalanine or tryptophan, so a read error is the likely source. It is unclear where the CDR3 begins or ends on the DNA, so no DNA is shown, and the CDR3 is as TCRdb lists it. V usage is TRBV9 and J usage is TRBJ2-3; the tabulated D call, TRBD1, remains unverified against the DNA. The CDR3 adds up to 13 amino acids, both ends counted. Germline CDR1 is SGDLS and CDR2 is YYNGEE. This CDR3 reads CASSEGGTGTNTV.

CDR3 in DNA: TGTGCCAGCAGCTTTCAAAGAAGCGGAGCCTACAACGAGCACTTT. Translated: CASSFQRSGAYNEHF. V and J are TRBV7-9 and TRBJ1-6; D is ambiguous. The CDR3 spans 15 residues. CDR1 SEHNR and CDR2 FQNEAQ come from the germline V gene (reference sequence). The V gene lost 3 bases and the J gene lost 19 bases, with 25 bases spanning the gap.

The genes are TRBV7-9 and TRBJ1-1, with 7 positions matching TRBD1. Unmatched junction bases numbered 17, after V lost 3 bases and J lost 13 bases. CDR1 and CDR2 (germline): SEHNR, FQNEAQ (reference sequence). The CDR3 sequence is 15 residues long. In nucleotides, the CDR3 is TGTGCCAGCAGCTTGGACAGGACAGGTACTACGAGCAGTTTCTTT. Encoded protein: CASSLDRTGTTSSFF.

This clonotype came up a few times. V is TRBV13 and J is TRBJ1-3; a possible D gene is TRBD1 (6 bases). V was trimmed by 4 bases and J by 4 bases, leaving 11 bases between them. Germline V CDR1 and CDR2: PRHDT, FYEKMQ (reference sequence). The CDR3 has 14 amino acids. CDR3 sequence: CASSSTGLGNTIYF. CDR3 DNA sequence: TGTGCCAGCAGCTCTACAGGGTTGGGAAACACCATATATTTT.

The V call is TRBV7-6, the J call TRBJ1-2; no firm D call. Germline loops: CDR1 SGHVS, CDR2 FNYEAQ. Deletions cut 4 bases from V and 10 bases from J, with 22 bases between. The length of the CDR3 is 15 residues. As DNA, the CDR3 is TGTGCCAGCAGCTCGGGAAAGGGCTCGAACTACGTCTACACCTTC. Residues: CASSSGKGSNYVYTF.

This clonotype came up a few times. One end of the junction is discordant with germline, which a read error may explain. J is TRBJ2-1 and V is TRBV3-1; a weak D match, TRBD1 (5 bases). The germline V gene has CDR1 LGHDT and CDR2 YNNKEL (reference sequence). The CDR3 totals 15 residues. CDR3 in DNA: TGCGCCAGCAGCTTCCAGGGCGTGGGGAACAATGAGCAGTTCTTC. Amino acids: CASSFQGVGNNEQFF.

V and J are TRBV5-4 and TRBJ2-3, with D unresolved. Germline loops: CDR1 SGHNT, CDR2 YYREEE (reference sequence). The germline V and J ends were trimmed by 2 bases and 0 bases, with 10 bases remaining between them. The CDR3 covers 15 residues. The CDR3 here is CASSFARESTDTQYF. CDR3 bases: TGTGCCAGCAGCTTTGCTAGAGAGAGCACAGATACGCAGTATTTT.

A note on this clonotype: This CDR3 is missing its conserved last phenylalanine or tryptophan, likely due to a read error. The limits of the CDR3 on the DNA are not certain, so only TCRdb's listed CDR3 is given. The chain employs TRBV15 and TRBJ2-3; TRBD2 was called by the table and not checked on the DNA. The CDR3 is 15 residues long, ends included. Germline assignment: CDR1 LNHNV and CDR2 YYDKDF (reference sequence). The CDR3 reads CATSRRDLSSYAQYV.

The V gene is TRBV5-6, the J gene TRBJ2-5; 8 bases fit TRBD1. J was trimmed by 4 bases and V by 4 bases; bases with no gene match: 9. Germline loops: CDR1 SGHDT, CDR2 YYEEEE. There are 15 residues in the CDR3. The DNA of the CDR3 is TGTGCCAGCAGCCCGGGACAGGCTTGGGGAGAGACCCAGTACTTC. It translates to CASSPGQAWGETQYF.

The rearrangement joins TRBV20-1 to TRBJ2-5; D call uncertain. CDR3 length: 14 residues. Between the trimmed V and J ends, which lost 3 bases and 4 bases, there was a span of 15 bases. In germline, CDR1 is DFQATT, CDR2 SNEGSKA (reference sequence). The CDR3 loop reads CSARVPEHVETQYF. Here the CDR3 DNA reads TGCAGTGCTAGGGTTCCTGAACATGTAGAGACCCAGTACTTC.

The chain employs TRBV7-8 and TRBJ1-2, with D unclear. In germline, CDR1 is SGHVS, CDR2 FQNEAQ. The CDR3 has 14 residues. The V end lost 2 bases, the J end lost 12 bases, and 19 bases lay between the germline ends. CDR3 nucleotide sequence: TGTGCCAGCAGCTTAACGGGAGGTCGCGATAGCCACACCTTC. It codes for CASSLTGGRDSHTF.

The chain carries TRBV7-8 and TRBJ2-7, with unresolved D. Per the germline V gene, CDR1 is SGHVS and CDR2 is FQNEAQ. The CDR3 runs to 18 residues. The germline V and J ends were trimmed by 2 bases and 4 bases, with 24 bases remaining between them. CDR3 amino acids: CASSLPAGGDTLYYEQYV. CDR3 DNA sequence: TGTGCCAGCAGCTTACCGGCAGGTGGCGATACGCTTTATTACGAGCAGTACGTC.

V is TRBV9 and J is TRBJ1-2; D is perhaps TRBD1 (5 bases). CDR1 and CDR2 (germline): SGDLS, YYNGEE. This CDR3 contains 15 residues. V was trimmed by 0 bases and J by 8 bases, leaving 17 bases between them. The CDR3, as DNA: TGTGCCAGCAGCGTAGAGCCGGGGGTTCCGAGAGGCTACACCTTC. Protein: CASSVEPGVPRGYTF.